This is a list of T cell receptor beta chains from one sample in a study of Graves' ophthalmopathy and Graves' hyperthyroidism. TCRdb ran MiXCR on the multiplex PCR reads and lists one entry per CDR3 protein. The sample carries approximately 540,000 distinct CDR3 sequences, about 40% recorded once. Sequencing input: peripheral blood or thyroid tissue (not recorded which). The receptors shown here come from an adult man with Graves' hyperthyroidism. Both conserved end residues are part of each CDR3. Each record gives: J gene, D gene, V gene, clone size, CDR3 DNA, CDR3 protein. A D gene is named only where the DNA matches it firmly. Size values are once, few and many counts, or a class for expanded clones, and some rows have none.

J: TRBJ2-5
D: .
V: TRBV13
size: few
DNA: TGTGCCAGCAGCTCCCCCGGGACAACAGATCAAGAGACCCAGTACTTC
CDR3: CASSSPGTTDQETQYF

J: TRBJ1-4
D: .
V: TRBV2
size: many
DNA: TGTGCCAGCAGGGCGAGGGGCGGAGATGAAAAACTGTTTTTT
CDR3: CASRARGGDEKLFF

J: TRBJ1-1
D: .
V: TRBV2
size: few
DNA: TGTGCCAGCAGTGACACGGGGGGTTGGAACACTGAAGCTTTCTTT
CDR3: CASSDTGGWNTEAFF

J: TRBJ2-7
D: TRBD1
V: TRBV6-1
size: many
DNA: TGTGCCAGCAGTGCATGGACAGGGGGCGCCGAGCAGTACTTC
CDR3: CASSAWTGGAEQYF

J: TRBJ1-2
D: .
V: TRBV7-9
size: many
DNA: TGTGCCAGCAGCCGACGAATACAGACAAACTATGGCTACACCTTC
CDR3: CASSRRIQTNYGYTF

J: TRBJ1-6
D: .
V: TRBV15
size: many
DNA: TGTGCCACCAGCAGAGGCCAGGGGAATTCACCCCTCCACTTT
CDR3: CATSRGQGNSPLHF

J: TRBJ1-2
D: .
V: TRBV5-1
size: .
DNA: TGCGCCAGCAGCTTTACGGCGGGAGCTAACTATGGCTACACCTTC
CDR3: CASSFTAGANYGYTF

J: TRBJ2-3
D: .
V: TRBV7-2
size: few
DNA: TGTGCCAGCAGTTTCCCACAGCCAGATACGCAGTATTTT
CDR3: CASSFPQPDTQYF

J: TRBJ1-1
D: TRBD1
V: TRBV20-1
size: .
DNA: TGCAGTGCTAGAGGACAGGGGATAAACACTGAAGCTTTCTTT
CDR3: CSARGQGINTEAFF

J: TRBJ1-4
D: .
V: TRBV25-1
size: .
DNA: TGTGCCAGCAGCTTGGGACGGACGATCGGGGAAAAACTGTTTTTT
CDR3: CASSLGRTIGEKLFF

J: TRBJ1-2
D: TRBD1
V: TRBV7-9
size: many
DNA: TGTGCCAGCAGCTACGCCGGGACAGGCCTATATGGCTACACCTTC
CDR3: CASSYAGTGLYGYTF

J: TRBJ2-7
D: TRBD1
V: TRBV6-1
size: few
DNA: TGTGCCAGCAAGCCCAGGGGGCTTTACGAGCAGTACTTC
CDR3: CASKPRGLYEQYF

J: TRBJ1-3
D: .
V: TRBV7-9
size: .
DNA: TGTGCCAGCAGTTCCATCAGGGATGGGGGAAACACCATATATTTT
CDR3: CASSSIRDGGNTIYF

J: TRBJ1-2
D: TRBD1
V: TRBV5-6
size: .
DNA: TGTGCCAGCAGCTTCGACAGGGATGACGGCTACACCTTC
CDR3: CASSFDRDDGYTF

J: TRBJ2-1
D: .
V: TRBV20-1
size: .
DNA: TGCAGTGCCTCGTCGCCTGGGGAGCAGTTCTTC
CDR3: CSASSPGEQFF

J: TRBJ2-7
D: .
V: TRBV12-3/TRBV12-4
size: .
DNA: TGTGCCTGGAGTGTACGTCAGGGGAGGTACGAGCAGTACTTC
CDR3: CAWSVRQGRYEQYF

J: TRBJ2-3
D: TRBD1
V: TRBV2
size: few
DNA: TGTGCCAGCAGTGAAGGATTAGGACAGGGCACAGATACGCAGTATTTT
CDR3: CASSEGLGQGTDTQYF

J: TRBJ1-3
D: .
V: TRBV12-3/TRBV12-4
size: few
DNA: TGTGCCAGCAGTTACTTCGGGGGCTCTGGAAACACCATATATTTT
CDR3: CASSYFGGSGNTIYF

J: TRBJ1-2
D: TRBD1
V: TRBV20-1
size: many
DNA: TGCAGTGCTAGTTCTGTGGGACAGGGTTACTATGGCTACACCTTC
CDR3: CSASSVGQGYYGYTF

J: TRBJ2-7
D: .
V: TRBV2
size: .
DNA: TGTGCCAGCAGGCTTCAGGGAACCTACGAGCAGTACTTC
CDR3: CASRLQGTYEQYF

J: TRBJ2-2
D: .
V: TRBV11-2
size: many
DNA: TGTGCCAGCAGCTTAAGCCACCAGAACACCGGGGAGCTGTTTTTT
CDR3: CASSLSHQNTGELFF

J: TRBJ2-2
D: .
V: TRBV9
size: .
DNA: TGTGCCAGCAGCCCCTATTTGGGGAGAGGAACCGGGGAGCTGTTTTTT
CDR3: CASSPYLGRGTGELFF

J: TRBJ1-5
D: .
V: TRBV7-9
size: many
DNA: TGTGCCAGCAGCGTGGGACAATTTCAGCCCCAGCATTTT
CDR3: CASSVGQFQPQHF

J: TRBJ2-2
D: .
V: TRBV19
size: .
DNA: .
CDR3: CASSIIQGQGVPGSCFF

J: TRBJ1-6
D: .
V: TRBV5-5
size: .
DNA: TGTGCCAGCAGCGAAGGCGGCCGCTTGAGGAATTCACCCCTCCACTTT
CDR3: CASSEGGRLRNSPLHF

J: TRBJ2-7
D: TRBD2
V: TRBV7-2
size: .
DNA: TGTGCCTGCAGCCCACTAACTAGCGGGAGACGCGACGAGCAGTACTTC
CDR3: CACSPLTSGRRDEQYF

J: TRBJ2-5
D: TRBD2
V: TRBV12-3/TRBV12-4
size: few
DNA: TGTGCCAGCAGTTACGCGGGGGGGCCGGGGGAGACCCAGTACTTC
CDR3: CASSYAGGPGETQYF

J: TRBJ2-7
D: .
V: TRBV4-1
size: many
DNA: TGCGCCAGCAGCCAAGATGGAATTTACGAGCAGTACTTC
CDR3: CASSQDGIYEQYF

J: TRBJ1-5
D: .
V: TRBV7-8
size: many
DNA: TGTGCCAGCAGCTTAGCGACCACAGGTAGTCAGCCCCAGCATTTT
CDR3: CASSLATTGSQPQHF

J: TRBJ1-2
D: TRBD1
V: TRBV4-1
size: many
DNA: TGCGCCAGCAGCCAAGCGTGGGGACAGGACGATGGCTACACCTTC
CDR3: CASSQAWGQDDGYTF

J: TRBJ2-3
D: TRBD2
V: TRBV7-8
size: few
DNA: TGTGCCAGCAGCTTAGGAGCGGGAGGTGGTGGAGATACGCAGTATTTT
CDR3: CASSLGAGGGGDTQYF

J: TRBJ2-1
D: .
V: TRBV20-1
size: .
DNA: TGCAGTGCTAGATCGGAGCAGGGGAGCTCCTACAATGAGCAGTTCTTC
CDR3: CSARSEQGSSYNEQFF

J: TRBJ1-2
D: .
V: TRBV7-8
size: many
DNA: TGTGCCAGCACCGCAAGTTGGGACTATGGCTACACCTTC
CDR3: CASTASWDYGYTF

J: TRBJ2-7
D: .
V: TRBV19
size: .
DNA: TGTGCCACCGCCCCGGGCCTCTCGGGCGAGCAGTACTTC
CDR3: CATAPGLSGEQYF

J: TRBJ2-5
D: TRBD2
V: TRBV14
size: many
DNA: TGTGCCAGCAGCCGCTGGACTAGCGGGGACGAAGAGACCCAGTACTTC
CDR3: CASSRWTSGDEETQYF

J: TRBJ1-5
D: TRBD1
V: TRBV7-8
size: many
DNA: TGTGCCAGCAGCCGCATGACAGGGCCCTATCAGCCCCAGCATTTT
CDR3: CASSRMTGPYQPQHF

J: TRBJ2-7
D: TRBD2
V: TRBV18
size: few
DNA: TGTGCCAGCTCACCATGGAGGGAGGGCCGTGAGCAGTACTTC
CDR3: CASSPWREGREQYF